A selection of T cell receptor beta chains follows, all from one sample in a study of shared clonotypes between healthy human individuals. Method: immunoSEQ multiplex PCR; TCRdb's copy keeps in-frame clones and lacks some. The sample holds 2 million to 3 million clones, roughly 93% seen once. The sequencing sample was made of naive CD4+ T cells from PBMCs. These receptor sequences come from a young man in good health. Some clones in this sample may be carry-over from other donors' samples. Both conserved end residues are part of each CDR3. D genes are given only for firm matches. Size is omitted from some rows. Given values are once, few, many or a class for expanded clones.

v_gene	j_gene	abundance	d_gene	CDR3aa	CDR3nt
TRBV7-6	TRBJ2-1	.	TRBD1	CASSSTGTGYFEQFF	TGTGCCAGCAGCAGTACCGGGACAGGGTATTTTGAGCAGTTCTTC
TRBV18	TRBJ2-3	.	TRBD2	CASSQGTSGSTDTQYF	TGTGCCAGCTCCCAAGGGACTAGCGGGAGCACAGATACGCAGTATTTT
TRBV5-1	TRBJ2-5	.	.	CASSLGAAQETQYF	TGCGCCAGCAGCTTAGGGGCAGCCCAAGAGACCCAGTACTTC
TRBV2	TRBJ2-3	.	.	CASRRSGTDTQYF	TGTGCCAGCAGGAGGAGCGGCACAGATACGCAGTATTTT
TRBV2	TRBJ2-2	.	TRBD1	CASSGGTGGGGELFF	TGTGCCAGCAGTGGCGGGACAGGGGGAGGCGGGGAGCTGTTTTTT
TRBV2	TRBJ1-6	.	.	CASRARDYYNSPLHF	TGTGCCAGCCGGGCGCGGGATTATTATAATTCACCCCTCCACTTT
TRBV5-3	TRBJ1-2	.	TRBD1	CARSTKGAALYGYTF	TGTGCCAGAAGCACCAAGGGGGCGGCTCTCTATGGCTACACCTTC
TRBV6-5	TRBJ1-1	.	.	CASRLTGRTEAFF	TGTGCCAGCAGACTCACAGGGCGCACTGAAGCTTTCTTT
TRBV10-3	TRBJ1-5	.	.	CAISDPRGRSNQPQHF	TGTGCCATCAGTGATCCCCGGGGCCGGAGCAATCAGCCCCAGCATTTT
TRBV2	TRBJ1-1	.	TRBD1	CASRGTGARGTEAFF	TGTGCCAGCAGAGGGACAGGGGCGAGGGGGACTGAAGCTTTCTTT
TRBV6-6	TRBJ2-5	.	.	CASTYYGEGRGTQYF	TGTGCCAGCACTTACTACGGGGAAGGCCGGGGGACCCAGTACTTC
TRBV10-2	TRBJ1-4	.	TRBD1	CATRDSSHNEKLFF	TGCGCCACCAGGGACAGCTCCCATAATGAAAAACTGTTTTTT
TRBV6-6	TRBJ2-3	.	TRBD2	CASTRGGTDTQYF	TGTGCCAGCACGCGGGGGGGAACAGATACGCAGTATTTT
TRBV5-1	TRBJ2-5	.	TRBD2	CASSLEGRGGETQYF	TGCGCCAGCAGCTTGGAAGGGCGGGGAGGGGAGACCCAGTACTTC
TRBV15	TRBJ2-1	.	.	CATSRDVASGEQFF	TGTGCCACCAGCAGAGACGTCGCAAGCGGAGAGCAGTTCTTC
TRBV6-6	TRBJ1-2	once	.	CASSYGAGDYGYTF	TGTGCCAGCAGTTACGGGGCAGGAGACTATGGCTACACCTTC
TRBV2	TRBJ2-7	.	.	CASDDTTRYEQYF	TGTGCCAGCGATGACACAACGCGTTACGAGCAGTACTTC
TRBV7-9	TRBJ2-3	.	TRBD2	CASSRTSGGVSDTQYF	TGTGCCAGCAGCCGAACTAGCGGGGGGGTTTCTGATACGCAGTATTTT
TRBV6-5	TRBJ1-2	.	.	CASSYARHLTSGYTF	TGTGCCAGCAGTTACGCAAGACATCTTACTAGTGGCTACACCTTC
TRBV7-9	TRBJ2-7	once	.	CASSLVRDGHSYEQYF	TGTGCCAGCAGCTTAGTTCGGGACGGACACTCCTACGAGCAGTACTTC
TRBV28	TRBJ1-1	.	TRBD1	CASSSPGQGTKRSSEAFF	TGTGCCAGCAGTTCCCCGGGACAGGGGACGAAAAGGTCATCTGAAGCTTTCTTT
TRBV5-1	TRBJ2-5	.	.	CASSLTGSVEETQYF	TGCGCCAGCAGCTTGACCGGGAGCGTAGAGGAGACCCAGTACTTC
TRBV9	TRBJ2-1	.	.	CASSADPSSYNEQFF	TGTGCCAGCAGCGCAGACCCTAGCTCCTACAATGAGCAGTTCTTC
TRBV6-6	TRBJ1-2	.	TRBD1	CASSARTGSYGYTF	TGTGCCAGCAGTGCTAGGACAGGGAGCTATGGCTACACCTTC
TRBV19	TRBJ2-7	.	.	CASSDPWGVQGGNEQYF	TGTGCCAGTAGTGACCCCTGGGGGGTACAGGGTGGCAACGAGCAGTACTTC
TRBV20-1	TRBJ2-3	.	.	CSASYLDTQYF	TGCAGTGCTAGCTACTTAGATACGCAGTATTTT
TRBV18	TRBJ2-1	.	.	CASSPSGRVEQFF	TGTGCCAGCTCACCAAGCGGGCGGGTTGAGCAGTTCTTC
TRBV14	TRBJ1-1	.	.	CASSQDWGTGAPFF	.